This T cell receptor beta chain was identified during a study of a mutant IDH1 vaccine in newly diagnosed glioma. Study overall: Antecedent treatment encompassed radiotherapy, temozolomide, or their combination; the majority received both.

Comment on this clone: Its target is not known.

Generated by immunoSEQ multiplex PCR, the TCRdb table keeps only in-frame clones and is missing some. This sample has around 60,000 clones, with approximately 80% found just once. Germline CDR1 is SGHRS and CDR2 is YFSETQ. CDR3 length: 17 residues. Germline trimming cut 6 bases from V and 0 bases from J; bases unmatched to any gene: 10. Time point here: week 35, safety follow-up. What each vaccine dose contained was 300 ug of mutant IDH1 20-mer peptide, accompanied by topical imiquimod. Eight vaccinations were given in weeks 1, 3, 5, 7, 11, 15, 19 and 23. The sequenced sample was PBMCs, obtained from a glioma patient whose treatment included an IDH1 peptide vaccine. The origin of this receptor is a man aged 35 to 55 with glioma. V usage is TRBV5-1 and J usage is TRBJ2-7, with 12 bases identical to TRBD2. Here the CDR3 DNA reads TGCGCCAGCAACTCGGGACTAGCGGGCCAACCCTCCTACGAGCAGTACTTC. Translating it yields CASNSGLAGQPSYEQYF.